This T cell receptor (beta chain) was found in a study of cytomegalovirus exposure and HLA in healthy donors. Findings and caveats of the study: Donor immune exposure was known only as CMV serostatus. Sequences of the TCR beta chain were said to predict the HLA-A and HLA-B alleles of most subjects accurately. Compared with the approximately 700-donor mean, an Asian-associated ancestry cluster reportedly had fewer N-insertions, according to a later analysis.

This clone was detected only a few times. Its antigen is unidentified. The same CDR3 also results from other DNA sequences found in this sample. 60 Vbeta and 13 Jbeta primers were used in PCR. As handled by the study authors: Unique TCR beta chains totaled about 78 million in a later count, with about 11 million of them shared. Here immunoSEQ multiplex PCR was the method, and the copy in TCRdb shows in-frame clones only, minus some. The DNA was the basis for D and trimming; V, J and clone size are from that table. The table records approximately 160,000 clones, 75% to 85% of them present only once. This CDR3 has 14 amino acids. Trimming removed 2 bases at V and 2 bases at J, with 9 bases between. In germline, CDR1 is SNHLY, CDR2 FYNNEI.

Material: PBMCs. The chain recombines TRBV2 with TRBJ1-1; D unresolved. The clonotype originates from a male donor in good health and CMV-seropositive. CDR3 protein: CASSENSLNTEAFF. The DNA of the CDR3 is TGTGCCAGCAGTGAAAACAGCCTAAACACTGAAGCTTTCTTT.